This TCR beta chain was identified in a study of HIV-infected patients and healthy controls. There are 16 residues in the CDR3. Germline lookup yields CDR1 KGHSH and CDR2 LQKENI. J lost 6 bases, V lost 1 base, and 11 bases had no gene match. MiXCR was run by TCRdb on the 5' RACE reads, yielding one entry per CDR3 protein. The data contain roughly 70,000 distinct CDR3 sequences, around 17% of them singletons. Input material: CD4+ T cells from blood. This chain uses TRBV18 with TRBJ1-2, with 7 bases that match TRBD1. This TCR was recovered from a human donor in good health. CDR3 in DNA: TGTGCCAGCTCACCACTGGAGGGGGCGAGTAAAAATGGCTACACCTTC. Its translation is CASSPLEGASKNGYTF.